The 4 T cell receptor beta chains below all came from one sample that was sequenced in a study of blood T cell repertoires in COVID-19. Generated by immunoSEQ multiplex PCR, the TCRdb table keeps only in-frame clones and is missing some. This table has fewer than 120,000 clones, approximately 90% appearing once. Sequencing input: peripheral blood. The receptors here all came from a woman aged 50 to 65 with acute or convalescent COVID-19.

V usage is TRBV27 and J usage is TRBJ2-1, with 13 bases identical to TRBD2. CDR3 length: 13 residues. In germline, CDR1 is MNHEY, CDR2 SMNVEV (reference sequence). Trimming cost V 8 bases and J 8 bases; bases outside gene matches: 3. The CDR3: CASGGLAGHEQFF. CDR3 in DNA: TGTGCCAGCGGGGGACTAGCGGGACATGAGCAGTTCTTC.

The CDR3 DNA follows: TGCGCCAGCAGCTCCCAGGGGTCTCGGCAAGAGACCCAGTACTTC. Its protein is CASSSQGSRQETQYF. The rearrangement joins TRBV5-1 to TRBJ2-5; a weak D match, TRBD1 (6 bases). The CDR3 sequence is 15 residues long. Germline CDR1 reads SGHRS; CDR2 reads YFSETQ. V was trimmed by 3 bases and J by 2 bases, leaving 14 bases between them. Variable domain in full (rest from reference TRBV5-1 and TRBJ2-5): KAGVTQTPRYLIKTRGQQVTLSCSPISGHRSVSWYQQTPGQGLQFLFEYFSETQRNKGNFPGRFSGRQFSNSRSEMNVSTLELGDSALYLCASSSQGSRQETQYFGPGTRLLVL.

This clone came up once. The chain couples TRBV3-1 (or the pseudogene TRBV3-2) to TRBJ2-7; no clear D gene. CDR3 length: 11 amino acids. The germline V gene has CDR1 LGHDT and CDR2 YNNKEL (reference sequence). V was shortened by 6 bases and J by 1 base, with 4 bases between the two germline ends. CDR3 sequence: CASRQSYEQYF. For the CDR3, the DNA is TGTGCCAGCAGGCAGTCCTACGAGCAGTACTTC.

J is TRBJ2-3 and V is TRBV13, with D possibly matching TRBD2 (5 bases). CDR1 and CDR2 (germline): PRHDT, FYEKMQ (reference sequence). The CDR3 is 14 amino acids. V lost 5 bases, J lost 0 bases, and 9 bases lay in between. Here the CDR3 reads CASSRAASTDTQYF. The DNA for the CDR3 is TGTGCCAGCAGCCGAGCGGCTAGCACAGATACGCAGTATTTT.